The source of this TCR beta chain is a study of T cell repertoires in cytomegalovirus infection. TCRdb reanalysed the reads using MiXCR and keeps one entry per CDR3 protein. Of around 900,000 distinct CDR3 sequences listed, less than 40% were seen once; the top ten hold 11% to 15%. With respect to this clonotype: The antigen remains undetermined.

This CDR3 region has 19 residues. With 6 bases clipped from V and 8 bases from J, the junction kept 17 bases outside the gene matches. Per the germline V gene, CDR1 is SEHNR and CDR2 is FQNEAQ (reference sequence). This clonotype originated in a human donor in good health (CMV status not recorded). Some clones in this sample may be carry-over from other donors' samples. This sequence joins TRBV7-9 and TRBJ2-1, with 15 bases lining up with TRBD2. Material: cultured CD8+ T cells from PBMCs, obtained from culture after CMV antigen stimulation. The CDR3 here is CASRSFTPRTSGGVDEQFF. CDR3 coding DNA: TGTGCCAGCAGGTCTTTTACTCCTCGGACTAGCGGGGGGGTAGATGAGCAGTTCTTC.